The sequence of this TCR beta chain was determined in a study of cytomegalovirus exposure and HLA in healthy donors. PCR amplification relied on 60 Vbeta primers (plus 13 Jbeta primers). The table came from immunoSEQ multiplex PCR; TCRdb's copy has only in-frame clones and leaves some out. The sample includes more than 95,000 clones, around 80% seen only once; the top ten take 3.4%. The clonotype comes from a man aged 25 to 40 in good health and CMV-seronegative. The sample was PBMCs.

The chain's CDR3 is CASSFYRGRQETQYF. The CDR3 nucleotides are TGCGCCAGCAGCTTTTACAGGGGACGCCAAGAGACCCAGTACTTC. The J gene is TRBJ2-5, the V gene TRBV5-1, with 7 bases aligning to TRBD1. CDR1 and CDR2 (germline): SGHRS, YFSETQ. The CDR3 loop spans 15 amino acids. The junction had 5 bases not matched to a gene; V was cut back by 2 bases and J by 1 base.